This T cell receptor beta chain derives from a study of cytomegalovirus exposure and HLA in healthy donors. General study findings and limits: Under in vitro conditions, three CMV-associated chains were confirmed as specific for CMV antigens.

The PCR contained 60 Vbeta and 13 Jbeta primers. Here immunoSEQ multiplex PCR was the method, and the copy in TCRdb shows in-frame clones only, minus some. The data hold over 60,000 clones, with 60% to 85% observed a single time. This clone was detected a few times. As yet, its antigen is unknown. Germline CDR1 is SNHLY and CDR2 is FYNNEI. The CDR3 is 14 amino acids. The trim removed 6 bases at V and 9 bases at J, leaving 8 bases unmatched. The sequenced sample was PBMCs. This sequence joins TRBV2 and TRBJ2-1; 10 nucleotides agree with TRBD2. The receptor comes from a man between 65 and 80 years old in good health and CMV-seronegative. This chain's CDR3 is CASRGASGRGEQFF. The CDR3, as DNA: TGTGCCAGCAGGGGGGCTAGCGGGAGAGGTGAGCAGTTCTTC.